Following are 13 T cell receptor beta chains from one sample sequenced in a study of cytomegalovirus exposure and HLA in healthy donors. Vbeta (60) and Jbeta (13) primers were used in the PCR. Profiled with immunoSEQ multiplex PCR; TCRdb holds only in-frame clones, not every one. The sample lists 200,000 to 250,000 clones, 76% occurring once. Specimen: PBMCs. These receptors came from a young man in good health and CMV-seronegative.

This clone was observed a handful of times. The gene calls are TRBV6-1 and TRBJ2-7; the D is unclear. This CDR3 spans 13 amino acids. Germline CDR1 reads MNHNS; CDR2 reads SASEGT. V lost 1 base to trimming and J lost 7 bases, with 11 bases between them. The DNA for the CDR3 is TGTGCCAGCAGTGAAGGGCCGACTGTAGAGCAGTACTTC. This encodes CASSEGPTVEQYF.

The chain uses TRBV11-3 and TRBJ2-1; D perhaps matches TRBD2 (5 bases). V was shortened by 1 base and J by 8 bases, with 12 bases between the two germline ends. The CDR3 has 14 residues. Germline CDR1 is SGHNT and CDR2 is YENEEA. As DNA, the CDR3 is TGTGCCAGCAGCTTAGGGACTGGGTTCTATGAGCAGTTCTTC. This gives the protein CASSLGTGFYEQFF. Full variable domain (missing parts from reference TRBV11-3 and TRBJ2-1): EAGVVQSPRYKIIEKKQPVAFWCNPISGHNTLYWYLQNLGQGPELLIRYENEEAVDDSQLPKDRFSAERLKGVDSTLKIQPAELGDSAVYLCASSLGTGFYEQFFGPGTRLTVL.

This sequence joins TRBV14 and TRBJ2-3; D ambiguous. The V gene's germline CDR1 is SGHDN and CDR2 FVKESK. Trimming left V 4 bases short and J 2 bases short, with 7 bases between. The CDR3 consists of 13 residues. DNA for the CDR3: TGTGCCAGCAGCCCGTTCCTCACAGATACGCAGTATTTT. Residues: CASSPFLTDTQYF.

This clone came up a few times. The rearrangement uses TRBV2 and TRBJ1-1; D possibly corresponds to TRBD1 (6 bases). The length of the CDR3 is 13 residues. The V and J ends lost 5 bases and 3 bases respectively, with 10 bases between them. Germline CDR1 is SNHLY and CDR2 is FYNNEI. CDR3 sequence reads: CASSQDRYTEAFF. CDR3 coding DNA: TGTGCCAGCAGTCAGGACAGATACACTGAAGCTTTCTTT.

J is TRBJ1-4 and V is TRBV9; D remains unclear. V lost 0 bases and J lost 4, with 13 bases in between. From germline, CDR1 is SGDLS and CDR2 YYNGEE. The CDR3 totals 16 residues. CDR3 region: CASSVDGRRDNEKLFF. The CDR3 DNA reads TGTGCCAGCAGCGTAGATGGAAGGAGGGATAATGAAAAACTGTTTTTT.

The CDR3 protein is CATSKRQASMNTEAFF. The CDR3 bases are TGTGCCACCAGCAAGAGACAGGCTTCGATGAACACTGAAGCTTTCTTT. V usage is TRBV15 and J usage is TRBJ1-1, with D possibly TRBD1 on 6 matching bases. Between the trimmed V and J ends, which lost 4 bases and 0 bases, there was a span of 15 bases. The CDR3 has 16 amino acids. Germline V gene data show CDR1 as LNHNV and CDR2 as YYDKDF (reference sequence).

This clone was detected a few times. The chain joins TRBV6-6 to TRBJ2-7; D possibly corresponds to TRBD1 (7 bases). The germline V gene has CDR1 MNHNY and CDR2 SVGAGI (reference sequence). This CDR3 spans 13 amino acids. Trimming shortened V by 6 bases and J by 4 bases, and 13 bases separated the two germline ends. The CDR3 DNA is TGTGCCAGCAGGGCGGGACAGAGGTACGAGCAGTACTTC. Residues: CASRAGQRYEQYF.

A single count supports this clone. This chain uses TRBV27 with TRBJ2-2; D gene uncertain. Trimming stripped 6 bases from V and 6 bases from J, with 14 bases between. Germline CDR1 reads MNHEY; CDR2 reads SMNVEV (reference sequence). The CDR3 sequence is 14 residues long. CDR3 in amino acids: CASSHSYLPGELFF. The CDR3 nucleotides are TGTGCCAGCAGCCACAGTTACCTCCCCGGGGAGCTGTTTTTT.

The V call is TRBV7-3, the J call TRBJ2-2; no clear D. The CDR3 is 14 residues long. V was shortened by 4 bases and J by 6 bases, with 12 bases between the two germline ends. Germline V CDR1 and CDR2: SGHTA, FQGTGA. The CDR3 here is CASSSRHPAGELFF. For the CDR3, the DNA is TGTGCCAGCAGCTCTCGCCACCCGGCCGGGGAGCTGTTTTTT. The whole variable domain, remainder taken from reference TRBV7-3 and TRBJ2-2, is GAGVSQTPSNKVTEKGKYVELRCDPISGHTALYWYRQSLGQGPEFLIYFQGTGAADDSGLPNDRFFAVRPEGSVSTLKIQRTERGDSAVYLCASSSRHPAGELFFGEGSRLTVL.

This chain uses TRBV18 with TRBJ2-5; 9 bases map to TRBD1. In germline, CDR1 is KGHSH, CDR2 LQKENI. The CDR3 contains 14 residues. The ends lost 8 bases at V and 5 bases at J; junction bases unmatched: 9. The chain's CDR3 is CASRTQGALETQYF. The CDR3 DNA sequence: TGTGCCAGCCGAACACAGGGGGCATTGGAGACCCAGTACTTC.

Turning to this clone: One end of the junction does not line up with germline, which may come from a read error. In DNA form, the CDR3 reads TGTTCCAGCAGCCCACCCGCTGGACTAGTGGTAAATGAGCAGTTCTTC. Translation gives CSSSPPAGLVVNEQFF. The rearrangement uses TRBV7-9 and TRBJ2-1, with 7 bases matching TRBD2. Germline loops: CDR1 SEHNR, CDR2 FQNEAQ (reference sequence). The CDR3 sequence is 16 residues long.

V gene TRBV4-1 combines with J gene TRBJ2-5; 8 bases are a match to TRBD1. V shed 1 base and J 5 bases; nucleotides not matched to a gene: 18. The CDR3 consists of 19 residues. From germline, CDR1 is MGHRA and CDR2 YSYEKL. The DNA for the CDR3 is TGCGCCAGCAGCCAAGGGGGTTCGGGTTCTGCAGGGGGCGTCGAGACCCAGTACTTC. It specifies CASSQGGSGSAGGVETQYF.

V and J are TRBV9 and TRBJ2-5, with 10 bases identical to TRBD1. CDR1 and CDR2 from the germline V gene are SGDLS and YYNGEE. The CDR3 sequence is 16 residues long. V was pared by 4 bases and J by 3 bases, with 9 bases of the junction left unmatched. CDR3 in DNA: TGTGCCAGCAGCCCCCGCTTAGGGACAGGGGAAGAGACCCAGTACTTC. Translation gives CASSPRLGTGEETQYF.